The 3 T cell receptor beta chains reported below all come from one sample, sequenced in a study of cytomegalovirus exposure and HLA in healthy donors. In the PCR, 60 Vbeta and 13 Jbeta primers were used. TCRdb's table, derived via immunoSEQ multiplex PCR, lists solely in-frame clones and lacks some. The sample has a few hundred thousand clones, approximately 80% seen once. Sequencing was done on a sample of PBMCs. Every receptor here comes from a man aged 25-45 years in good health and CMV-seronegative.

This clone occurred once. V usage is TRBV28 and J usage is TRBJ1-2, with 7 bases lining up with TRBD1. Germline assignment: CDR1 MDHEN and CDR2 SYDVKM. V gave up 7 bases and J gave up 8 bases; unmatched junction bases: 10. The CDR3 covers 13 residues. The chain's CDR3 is CASTPGGLSGYTF. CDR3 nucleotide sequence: TGTGCCAGCACCCCAGGGGGGTTGAGCGGCTACACCTTC.

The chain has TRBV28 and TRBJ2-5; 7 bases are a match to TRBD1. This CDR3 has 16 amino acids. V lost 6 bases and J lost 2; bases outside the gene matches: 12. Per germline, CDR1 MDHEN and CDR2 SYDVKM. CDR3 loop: CASSYRDSKYQETQYF. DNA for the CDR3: TGTGCCAGCAGCTACCGGGACAGCAAGTATCAAGAGACCCAGTACTTC. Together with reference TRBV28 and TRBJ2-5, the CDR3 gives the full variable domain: DVKVTQSSRYLVKRTGEKVFLECVQDMDHENMFWYRQDPGLGLRLIYFSYDVKMKEKGDIPEGYSVSREKKERFSLILESASTNQTSMYLCASSYRDSKYQETQYFGPGTRLLVL.

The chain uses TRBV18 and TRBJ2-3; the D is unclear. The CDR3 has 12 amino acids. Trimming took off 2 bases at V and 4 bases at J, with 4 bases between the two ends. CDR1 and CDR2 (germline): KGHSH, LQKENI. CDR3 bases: TGTGCCAGCTCACCAGCAGCAGATACGCAGTATTTT. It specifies CASSPAADTQYF. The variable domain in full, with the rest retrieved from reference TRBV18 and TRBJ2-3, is NAGVMQNPRHLVRRRGQEARLRCSPMKGHSHVYWYRQLPEEGLKFMVYLQKENIIDESGMPKERFSAEFPKEGPSILRIQQVVRGDSAAYFCASSPAADTQYFGPGTRLTVL.